Each of the 18 T cell receptor beta chains below was sequenced from the same sample in a study of cytomegalovirus exposure and HLA in healthy donors. PCR employed 60 Vbeta and 13 Jbeta primers. TCRdb's copy holds only in-frame clones and misses some; the assay was immunoSEQ multiplex PCR. The sample contains around 200,000 clones, 82% of which appear only once. Sequencing input: PBMCs. The source is a woman younger than 35 in good health and CMV-seronegative.

This sequence joins TRBV5-1 and TRBJ2-1, with 10 bases matching TRBD1. This CDR3 contains 14 residues. Germline loops: CDR1 SGHRS, CDR2 YFSETQ. After removal of 7 bases from V and 7 bases from J, the junction contained 8 bases not matched to a gene. The CDR3 sequence is CASDPGQGINEQFF. The CDR3 region has the DNA TGCGCCAGCGATCCGGGACAGGGGATAAATGAGCAGTTCTTC.

There are a few counts of this clone. V is TRBV7-8 and J is TRBJ1-1; a possible D gene is TRBD1 (5 bases). V was pared by 11 bases and J by 4 bases, with 14 bases between. Germline CDR1 and CDR2: SGHVS and FQNEAQ. The CDR3 spans 12 residues. The chain's CDR3 is CAAGRLATEAFF. CDR3 coding DNA: TGTGCCGCGGGGCGTCTGGCCACTGAAGCTTTCTTT.

V usage is TRBV18 and J usage is TRBJ1-1; possible D gene TRBD1, 5 bases. CDR3 size: 14 residues. V shed 3 bases and J shed 5 bases, with 13 bases lying between them. CDR1 is KGHSH and CDR2 is LQKENI in the germline V gene. For the CDR3, the DNA is TGTGCCAGCTCACCCCAGGGTGGGGGGACTGAAGCTTTCTTT. Amino acids: CASSPQGGGTEAFF.

The chain joins TRBV11-1 to TRBJ2-1, with TRBD2 as a possible D gene (6 bases). Between the trimmed V and J ends, which lost 5 bases and 7 bases, there was a span of 24 bases. Germline V lookup: CDR1 SGHAT, CDR2 FQDESV (reference sequence). CDR3 length: 17 amino acids. In DNA form, the CDR3 reads TGTGCCAGCAGCCATCGGGAGAGCGGGTTCGGTCGGAATGAGCAGTTCTTC. Translated: CASSHRESGFGRNEQFF.

This clone was seen just once. The CDR3 is CASSEHTSGVYRYNEQFF. CDR3 nucleotides: TGTGCCAGCAGTGAACACACTAGCGGGGTTTACCGCTACAATGAGCAGTTCTTC. The rearrangement joins TRBV6-1 to TRBJ2-1; 10 bases match TRBD2. The V segment lost 2 bases and the J segment 3 bases; nucleotides outside the gene matches: 10. CDR3 length: 18 amino acids. Germline CDR1 is MNHNS and CDR2 is SASEGT.

The V and J genes are TRBV18 and TRBJ1-3, with no clear D. The germline CDR1 and CDR2 sequences are KGHSH and LQKENI. V lost 6 bases and J lost 4, with 7 bases in between. The CDR3 sequence is 12 residues long. CDR3 loop: CASSPFGNTIYF. The CDR3 DNA reads as TGTGCCAGCTCCCCGTTCGGAAACACCATATATTTT.

The chain couples TRBV4-1 to TRBJ1-1; 7 nucleotides line up with TRBD1. Losses at the gene ends were 1 base for V and 1 base for J; bases not matched to a gene: 6. The V gene's germline CDR1 is MGHRA and CDR2 YSYEKL. This CDR3 spans 16 amino acids. In DNA form, the CDR3 reads TGCGCCAGCAGCCAAGTCCTGGGGGACAGGAACACTGAAGCTTTCTTT. Its protein is CASSQVLGDRNTEAFF.

The J gene is TRBJ2-7, the V gene TRBV5-1; TRBD1 is a possible D gene (5 bases). The length of the CDR3 is 11 residues. The V gene's germline CDR1 is SGHRS and CDR2 YFSETQ. With 6 bases removed from V and 3 bases from J, the gap between germline ends came to 7 bases. The CDR3: CASTQGYEQYF. The CDR3 DNA sequence: TGCGCCAGCACGCAGGGCTACGAGCAGTACTTC.

This clone was found once. The V and J genes are TRBV5-1 and TRBJ2-2; TRBD1 matches 7 bases. V shed 1 base and J 0 bases; nucleotides not matched to a gene: 3. CDR3 length equals 16 residues. In germline, CDR1 is SGHRS, CDR2 YFSETQ. CDR3 nucleotides: TGCGCCAGCAGCTTGCTGGGACAGCCGAACACCGGGGAGCTGTTTTTT. Its protein product is CASSLLGQPNTGELFF.

This clone was seen only a few times. This chain connects TRBV12-5 to TRBJ1-1, with 8 nucleotides matching TRBD1. V was clipped by 2 bases and J by 7 bases; unmatched bases: 9. Germline V lookup: CDR1 LGHNT, CDR2 FRNRAP. The CDR3 covers 15 residues. The CDR3 loop reads CASGLPRQGIGEAFF. Written as DNA, the CDR3 is TGTGCTAGTGGTTTGCCCCGACAGGGGATTGGTGAAGCTTTCTTT. Combining the CDR3 with reference TRBV12-5 and TRBJ1-1 gives the whole variable domain DARVTQTPRHKVTEMGQEVTMRCQPILGHNTVFWYRQTMMQGLELLAYFRNRAPLDDSGMPKDRFSAEMPDATLATLKIQPSEPRDSAVYFCASGLPRQGIGEAFFGQGTRLTVV.

The sample holds a few counts of this clone. The chain combines TRBV5-1 with TRBJ1-1; 10 bases map to TRBD1. This CDR3 has 18 amino acids. The V segment lost 4 bases and the J segment 6 bases; nucleotides outside the gene matches: 18. CDR1 is SGHRS and CDR2 is YFSETQ in the germline V gene. CDR3: CASSTIPGQGILRAEAFF. CDR3 nucleotide sequence: TGCGCCAGCAGCACTATTCCGGGACAGGGGATCTTGAGGGCTGAAGCTTTCTTT.

The chain couples TRBV5-1 to TRBJ1-1, with D possibly matching TRBD1 (6 bases). Trimming removed 2 bases from V and 3 bases from J, with 14 bases in between. The CDR3 sequence is 15 residues long. Germline-derived CDR1 and CDR2 are SGHRS and YFSETQ. This CDR3 is CASSLKVQGDTEAFF. The CDR3 DNA reads as TGCGCCAGCAGCTTAAAGGTACAGGGTGACACTGAAGCTTTCTTT.

The gene calls are TRBV27 and TRBJ2-5; TRBD2 aligns across 10 bases. The trim removed 5 bases at V and 7 bases at J, leaving 10 bases unmatched. CDR3 length equals 15 residues. From germline, CDR1 is MNHEY and CDR2 SMNVEV (reference sequence). The CDR3 region has the DNA TGTGCCAGCAGTGAGGGACTAGCGCCGACTGGGACCCAGTACTTC. It is translated as CASSEGLAPTGTQYF.

The rearrangement uses TRBV7-2 and TRBJ2-7; 9 nucleotides line up with TRBD2. Trimming cost V 5 bases and J 1 base; bases outside gene matches: 6. The CDR3 is made up of 15 amino acids. From germline, CDR1 is SGHTA and CDR2 FQGNSA. CDR3 residues: CASSAGTSHSYEQYF. CDR3 DNA: TGTGCCAGCAGCGCCGGGACTAGCCATTCCTACGAGCAGTACTTC.

This chain uses TRBV5-6 with TRBJ2-4; D gene uncertain. V lost 9 bases, J lost 1 base, and 11 bases lay in between. From germline, CDR1 is SGHDT and CDR2 YYEEEE. There are 13 residues in the CDR3. Written as DNA, the CDR3 is TGTGCCACCTCGACTTGGGCCAAAAACATTCAGTACTTC. Amino acid sequence: CATSTWAKNIQYF.

This clone showed up just a few times. The chain uses TRBV19 and TRBJ2-7; possibly TRBD1 for D (6 bases). The CDR3 has 12 amino acids. With 10 bases removed from V and 6 bases from J, the gap between germline ends came to 16 bases. Germline V gene sequence: CDR1 LNHDA, CDR2 SQIVND (reference sequence). The CDR3 protein is CATDDRRGEQYF. The CDR3 DNA is TGTGCCACGGACGACAGGAGAGGCGAGCAGTACTTC. Together with reference TRBV19 and TRBJ2-7, the CDR3 gives the full variable domain: DGGITQSPKYLFRKEGQNVTLSCEQNLNHDAMYWYRQDPGQGLRLIYYSQIVNDFQKGDIAEGYSVSREKKESFPLTVTSAQKNPTAFYLCATDDRRGEQYFGPGTRLTVT.

The chain is built from TRBV28 and TRBJ2-6; 9 bases align to TRBD2. Germline lookup yields CDR1 MDHEN and CDR2 SYDVKM. The J segment lost 2 bases and the V segment lost 4 bases, leaving 3 bases of the junction unmatched. This CDR3 is built from 16 residues. In DNA form, the CDR3 reads TGTGCCAGCAGTTCGGCGGGAGGGACTGGGGCCAACGTCCTGACTTTC. It translates to CASSSAGGTGANVLTF.

V usage is TRBV11-2 and J usage is TRBJ2-3; weak D call: TRBD1 (6 bases). V lost 4 bases and J lost 2, with 25 bases in between. Germline V CDR1 and CDR2: SGHAT, FQNNGV. This CDR3 is 19 amino acids long. The CDR3 sequence is CASSSLVGGTTRTTDTQYF. The CDR3 region has the DNA TGTGCCAGCAGCTCCCTAGTTGGGGGCACTACCAGAACCACAGATACGCAGTATTTT.